Shown below are 26 T cell receptor beta chains from a single sample sequenced in a study of blood T cell repertoires in COVID-19. TCRdb's copy holds only in-frame clones and misses some; the assay was immunoSEQ multiplex PCR. This sample has under 300,000 clones, with 70% to 90% found just once. The specimen was PBMCs or T cells enriched from blood (not recorded which). The receptor source for this set is a woman aged 45 to 65 who had recovered from COVID-19.

The chain recombines TRBV5-4 with TRBJ1-4; TRBD1 is a possible D gene (5 bases). V was cut by 1 base and J by 4 bases, with 14 bases left in between. The CDR3 covers 16 residues. Per germline, CDR1 SGHNT and CDR2 YYREEE (reference sequence). DNA of the CDR3: TGTGCCAGCAGCTTGCTGGCCCCAGGGATTAATGAAAAACTGTTTTTT. Its translation: CASSLLAPGINEKLFF.

The rearrangement joins TRBV5-5 to TRBJ1-5; D is perhaps TRBD1 (5 bases). CDR1 SGHKS and CDR2 YYEKEE come from the germline V gene (reference sequence). The CDR3 is made up of 14 amino acids. Trimming took off 0 bases at V and 6 bases at J, with 10 bases between the two ends. The CDR3 protein is CASSLVRGGQPQHF. CDR3 nucleotides: TGTGCCAGCAGCTTGGTCCGGGGGGGTCAGCCCCAGCATTTT.

The V gene is TRBV29-1, the J gene TRBJ1-2; 7 nucleotides agree with TRBD1. V lost 4 bases and J lost 8; bases outside the gene matches: 10. This CDR3 spans 13 amino acids. Germline CDR1 and CDR2: SQVTM and ANQGSEA. The CDR3 loop is CSVVVGGAWGYTF. The CDR3 bases are TGCAGCGTTGTAGTAGGGGGCGCTTGGGGCTACACCTTC.

V is TRBV27 and J is TRBJ2-1, with TRBD1 as a possible D gene (6 bases). The CDR3 is 13 residues long. V was trimmed by 0 bases and J by 9 bases, leaving 9 bases between them. Germline assignment: CDR1 MNHEY and CDR2 SMNVEV (reference sequence). In DNA, the CDR3 is TGTGCCAGCAGTTTATCCCTCAGGGGTGAGCAGTTCTTC. Translation: CASSLSLRGEQFF.

V and J are TRBV30 and TRBJ2-5; no clear D. The CDR3 loop spans 13 amino acids. Trimming pared 3 bases from V and 3 bases from J, leaving 11 bases between. Per germline, CDR1 GTSNPN and CDR2 SVGIG (reference sequence). Here the CDR3 reads CAWSLTRKETQYF. For the CDR3, the DNA is TGTGCCTGGAGCTTGACTCGTAAAGAGACCCAGTACTTC.

The chain recombines TRBV5-4 with TRBJ1-2; possibly TRBD1 for D (5 bases). Looked up from germline, CDR1 is SGHNT and CDR2 is YYREEE (reference sequence). There are 14 residues in the CDR3. Trimming cost V 0 bases and J 6 bases, with 12 bases left between them. CDR3 DNA: TGTGCCAGCAGCTTGGAGGGCAGGGCCCATGGCTACACCTTC. It codes for CASSLEGRAHGYTF.

The chain employs TRBV30 and TRBJ2-7; tentative D call: TRBD1 (5 bases). The CDR3 has 13 residues. Germline V CDR1 and CDR2: GTSNPN, SVGIG (reference sequence). The germline V and J ends were trimmed by 2 bases and 2 bases, with 10 bases remaining between them. DNA of the CDR3: TGTGCCTGGAGTCTAGACAGAGCCTACGAGCAGTACTTC. This sequence encodes CAWSLDRAYEQYF.

The chain uses TRBV7-9 and TRBJ2-7, with D unclear. CDR1 is SEHNR and CDR2 is FQNEAQ in the germline V gene (reference sequence). There are 13 residues in the CDR3. V was clipped by 1 base and J by 1 base, with 5 bases between them. The CDR3 region has the DNA TGTGCCAGCAGCTTAGATTTATCCTACGAGCAGTACTTC. It specifies CASSLDLSYEQYF.

The chain uses TRBV28 and TRBJ2-7; 11 positions match TRBD1. The V gene's germline CDR1 is MDHEN and CDR2 SYDVKM. With V trimmed by 5 bases and J by 2 bases, 5 bases remained unmatched. The CDR3 contains 15 residues. The DNA of the CDR3 is TGTGCCAGCAGTCAATTGGGACAGGGGGCCTACGAGCAGTACTTC. Its protein is CASSQLGQGAYEQYF. Full variable domain (missing parts from reference TRBV28 and TRBJ2-7): DVKVTQSSRYLVKRTGEKVFLECVQDMDHENMFWYRQDPGLGLRLIYFSYDVKMKEKGDIPEGYSVSREKKERFSLILESASTNQTSMYLCASSQLGQGAYEQYFGPGTRLTVT.

The genes are TRBV10-3 and TRBJ1-2, with a possible D match to TRBD1 (5 bases). V was trimmed by 3 bases and J by 8 bases, leaving 22 bases between them. Germline V lookup: CDR1 ENHRY, CDR2 SYGVKD. The CDR3 runs to 16 residues. This CDR3 is CAISDGGDRSFGGYTF. The CDR3 DNA reads TGTGCCATCAGTGACGGGGGGGACCGATCCTTTGGAGGCTACACCTTC.

V is TRBV18 and J is TRBJ2-6, with D possibly matching TRBD1 (5 bases). The CDR3 length is 16 residues. Trimming cost V 1 base and J 2 bases, with 9 bases left between them. Looked up from germline, CDR1 is KGHSH and CDR2 is LQKENI. The DNA for the CDR3 is TGTGCCAGCTCACCACTTACAGGAGCTGGGGCCAACGTCCTGACTTTC. Its translation: CASSPLTGAGANVLTF. Looking up the rest from reference TRBV18 and TRBJ2-6 gives the full variable domain: NAGVMQNPRHLVRRRGQEARLRCSPMKGHSHVYWYRQLPEEGLKFMVYLQKENIIDESGMPKERFSAEFPKEGPSILRIQQVVRGDSAAYFCASSPLTGAGANVLTFGAGSRLTVL.

The V call is TRBV27, the J call TRBJ1-1; D gene ambiguous. V shed 2 bases and J shed 3 bases, with 7 bases lying between them. The CDR3 contains 13 residues. Germline V gene sequence: CDR1 MNHEY, CDR2 SMNVEV (reference sequence). The CDR3 here is CASSLKAYTEAFF. The CDR3 DNA reads as TGTGCCAGCAGTTTAAAAGCGTACACTGAAGCTTTCTTT.

This sequence joins TRBV4-2 and TRBJ1-4; D unclear. The CDR3 has 16 residues. Trimming cost V 0 bases and J 8 bases, with 16 bases left between them. CDR1 is LGHNA and CDR2 is YNFKEQ in the germline V gene. The CDR3: CASSQDLGWEREKLFF. In DNA, the CDR3 is TGTGCCAGCAGCCAAGACCTCGGATGGGAGAGGGAAAAACTGTTTTTT.

This sequence joins TRBV11-2 and TRBJ2-3, with a possible D match to TRBD2 (6 bases). The CDR3 is 15 residues long. V lost 7 bases and J lost 4, with 18 bases in between. The germline V gene encodes CDR1 SGHAT and CDR2 FQNNGV. In DNA form, the CDR3 reads TGTGCCAGCACCCCTACTAGCCCTCGCGCAGATACGCAGTATTTT. Its translation is CASTPTSPRADTQYF.

This clone was seen a single time. The V and J genes are TRBV7-8 and TRBJ1-1, with D unresolved. The CDR3 sequence is 13 residues long. Germline lookup yields CDR1 SGHVS and CDR2 FQNEAQ. Deletions cut 5 bases from V and 4 bases from J, with 11 bases between. The CDR3 DNA reads TGTGCCAGCAGCCCCGGACGGGGCACTGAAGCTTTCTTT. The encoded protein is CASSPGRGTEAFF.

The chain recombines TRBV6-5 with TRBJ1-4; tentatively, D is TRBD1 (5 bases). Looked up from germline, CDR1 is MNHEY and CDR2 is SVGAGI. The CDR3 runs to 15 residues. V was shortened by 2 bases and J by 5 bases, with 12 bases between the two germline ends. The CDR3 spells CASSYGAMGNEKLFF. For the CDR3, the DNA is TGTGCCAGCAGTTACGGGGCCATGGGGAATGAAAAACTGTTTTTT.

The chain combines TRBV5-1 with TRBJ1-5; D remains ambiguous. From germline, CDR1 is SGHRS and CDR2 YFSETQ. This CDR3 has 16 amino acids. V was clipped by 0 bases and J by 4 bases, with 14 bases between them. The CDR3, as DNA: TGCGCCAGCAGCTTGGGTTTGGCGGGAAGTAATCAGCCCCAGCATTTT. Protein product: CASSLGLAGSNQPQHF.

This clone has more than one count but fewer than ten. DNA for the CDR3: TGTGCCAGCAGTTACTCCGGACAGGGTGGGAACGAGCAGTACTTC. Translating it yields CASSYSGQGGNEQYF. The rearrangement joins TRBV6-5 to TRBJ2-7, with 8 bases fitting TRBD1. The CDR3 contains 15 residues. J gave up 5 bases and V 0 bases, and 6 bases lay outside the gene matches. Germline CDR1 and CDR2: MNHEY and SVGAGI.

The chain employs TRBV5-1 and TRBJ1-4, with 7 bases fitting TRBD1. Germline V gene sequence: CDR1 SGHRS, CDR2 YFSETQ. The junction had 4 bases not matched to a gene; V was cut back by 4 bases and J by 1 base. This CDR3 is built from 15 residues. The CDR3 spells CASSTGVLTNEKLFF. In DNA, the CDR3 is TGCGCCAGCAGCACAGGGGTATTAACTAATGAAAAACTGTTTTTT.

The rearrangement links TRBV5-1 to TRBJ2-5, with TRBD2 as a possible D gene (6 bases). V was trimmed by 0 bases and J by 1 base, leaving 10 bases between them. This CDR3 has 15 amino acids. The germline CDR1 and CDR2 sequences are SGHRS and YFSETQ. DNA of the CDR3: TGCGCCAGCAGCTTGGCCGGGGGAGCCCAAGAGACCCAGTACTTC. Amino acids: CASSLAGGAQETQYF.

The chain combines TRBV18 with TRBJ1-3, with 9 bases that match TRBD1. The CDR3 covers 14 residues. The V gene end was trimmed by 4 bases and the J gene end by 8 bases; junction bases not matched to a gene: 6. Germline V gene data show CDR1 as KGHSH and CDR2 as LQKENI. The CDR3 nucleotides are TGTGCCAGCTCACTACAGGGGGCCTTGGACACCATATATTTT. Its translation: CASSLQGALDTIYF.

The V gene is TRBV5-6, the J gene TRBJ1-5; possibly TRBD1 for D (6 bases). The V and J ends lost 4 bases and 0 bases respectively, with 11 bases between them. CDR1 and CDR2 (germline): SGHDT, YYEEEE. This CDR3 region has 15 residues. This CDR3 is CASSLGGYSNQPQHF. In DNA, the CDR3 is TGTGCCAGCAGCCTAGGGGGATATAGCAATCAGCCCCAGCATTTT. The complete variable domain, with remaining parts taken from reference TRBV5-6 and TRBJ1-5, reads DAGVTQSPTHLIKTRGQQVTLRCSPKSGHDTVSWYQQALGQGPQFIFQYYEEEERQRGNFPDRFSGHQFPNYSSELNVNALLLGDSALYLCASSLGGYSNQPQHFGDGTRLSIL.

The chain joins TRBV5-1 to TRBJ1-2; possibly TRBD1 for D (6 bases). V lost 0 bases and J lost 4, with 13 bases in between. Germline CDR1 and CDR2: SGHRS and YFSETQ. This CDR3 region has 15 residues. The CDR3 bases are TGCGCCAGCAGCTTGGAGCCAGGACAGCTCTATGGCTACACCTTC. This encodes CASSLEPGQLYGYTF.

The table lists this clone with a few counts. The gene calls are TRBV5-4 and TRBJ2-7; D is ambiguous. This CDR3 contains 14 residues. The germline V and J ends were trimmed by 4 bases and 6 bases, with 17 bases remaining between them. Germline lookup yields CDR1 SGHNT and CDR2 YYREEE (reference sequence). DNA for the CDR3: TGTGCCAGCAGCACCCGACGTACCCCGGGCGAGCAGTACTTC. Its translation is CASSTRRTPGEQYF.

V usage is TRBV27 and J usage is TRBJ1-5; no definite D call. Germline V lookup: CDR1 MNHEY, CDR2 SMNVEV (reference sequence). CDR3 size: 14 residues. V lost 5 bases and J 3 bases, leaving 11 bases between the germline ends. The CDR3 DNA reads as TGTGCCAGCAGTGGTAGAGGGTACAATCAGCCCCAGCATTTT. Translated: CASSGRGYNQPQHF.

The chain carries TRBV27 and TRBJ2-4; TRBD1 might be the D (6 bases). Between the trimmed V and J ends, which lost 5 bases and 0 bases, there was a span of 14 bases. The CDR3 totals 16 residues. Germline CDR1 is MNHEY and CDR2 is SMNVEV (reference sequence). In DNA form, the CDR3 reads TGTGCCAGCAGTCTCCAACAGGGCCTAGCCAAAAACATTCAGTACTTC. Its protein product is CASSLQQGLAKNIQYF.